These T cell receptor beta chains were read from a single sample in a study of hypomethylating agent response in myelodysplastic syndrome. The table came from immunoSEQ multiplex PCR; TCRdb's copy has only in-frame clones and leaves some out. Among 2,500 to 3,500 clones listed, 82% were seen once. Sequenced here: bone marrow, sampled before or after starting hypomethylating agent treatment for myelodysplastic syndrome (not recorded which). The receptors stem from a human donor with myelodysplastic syndrome. The CDR3 runs from the conserved cysteine through the conserved F or W. A D gene is named only where the DNA matches it firmly. Clone size is not always given. Where it is, it says once, few, many or a class for expanded clones.

d_call: .; v_call: TRBV28; clone_size: once; j_call: TRBJ2-7; cdr3_aa: CASSFGGSYEQYF; cdr3_nt: TGTGCCAGCAGTTTCGGGGGCTCCTACGAGCAGTACTTC
d_call: .; v_call: TRBV11-2; clone_size: .; j_call: TRBJ1-4; cdr3_aa: CASSWTGRGHEKLFF; cdr3_nt: TGTGCCAGCAGCTGGACGGGTCGAGGGCATGAAAAACTGTTTTTT
d_call: .; v_call: TRBV19; clone_size: .; j_call: TRBJ2-2; cdr3_aa: CASSRARVTGELFF; cdr3_nt: TGTGCCAGTAGTAGGGCGAGGGTGACCGGGGAGCTGTTTTTT
d_call: .; v_call: TRBV4-3; clone_size: .; j_call: TRBJ1-2; cdr3_aa: CASSQDQGGHGYTF; cdr3_nt: TGCGCCAGCAGCCAAGATCAGGGAGGGCATGGCTACACCTTC
d_call: .; v_call: TRBV27; clone_size: .; j_call: TRBJ1-4; cdr3_aa: CASSRQEDEKLFF; cdr3_nt: TGTGCCAGCAGTAGACAAGAAGATGAAAAACTGTTTTTT
d_call: .; v_call: TRBV6-5; clone_size: few; j_call: TRBJ1-1; cdr3_aa: CASSYRVGGGTEAFF; cdr3_nt: TGTGCCAGCAGTTACAGGGTAGGGGGTGGCACTGAAGCTTTCTTT
d_call: .; v_call: TRBV11-3; clone_size: .; j_call: TRBJ2-5; cdr3_aa: CASSSGQQETQYF; cdr3_nt: TGTGCCAGCAGCTCCGGACAGCAAGAGACCCAGTACTTC
d_call: .; v_call: TRBV4-1; clone_size: .; j_call: TRBJ2-7; cdr3_aa: CASSLYLNPGRDEQYF; cdr3_nt: TGCGCCAGCAGCCTTTACCTTAATCCGGGACGCGACGAGCAGTACTTC
d_call: .; v_call: TRBV5-5; clone_size: .; j_call: TRBJ2-5; cdr3_aa: CASSLEYPETQYF; cdr3_nt: TGTGCCAGCAGCTTGGAATACCCAGAGACCCAGTACTTC
d_call: .; v_call: TRBV6-1; clone_size: few; j_call: TRBJ2-5; cdr3_aa: CASGPRETQYF; cdr3_nt: TGTGCCAGCGGGCCCCGGGAGACCCAGTACTTC
d_call: TRBD1; v_call: TRBV7-2; clone_size: .; j_call: TRBJ2-2; cdr3_aa: CASSSLAEGARNTGELFF; cdr3_nt: TGTGCCAGCAGCTCGTTAGCAGAGGGGGCTCGGAACACCGGGGAGCTGTTTTTT
d_call: .; v_call: TRBV19; clone_size: .; j_call: TRBJ2-2; cdr3_aa: CASSKGGRNTGELFF; cdr3_nt: TGTGCCAGTAGTAAAGGGGGACGGAACACCGGGGAGCTGTTTTTT
d_call: .; v_call: TRBV9; clone_size: few; j_call: TRBJ1-1; cdr3_aa: CASSVGRNTEAFF; cdr3_nt: TGTGCCAGCAGCGTAGGACGGAACACTGAAGCTTTCTTT
d_call: .; v_call: TRBV4-1; clone_size: .; j_call: TRBJ2-7; cdr3_aa: CASSQSVGETYEQYF; cdr3_nt: TGCGCCAGCAGCCAATCCGTAGGGGAGACCTACGAGCAGTACTTC
d_call: .; v_call: TRBV21-1; clone_size: .; j_call: TRBJ1-5; cdr3_aa: CASRNGGGYSNQPQHF; cdr3_nt: TGTGCCAGCAGAAATGGCGGGGGTTATAGCAATCAGCCCCAGCATTTT
d_call: TRBD1; v_call: TRBV27; clone_size: .; j_call: TRBJ1-2; cdr3_aa: CASSTSGGLGYGYTF; cdr3_nt: TGTGCCAGCAGTACGTCAGGGGGCCTTGGCTATGGCTACACCTTC
d_call: .; v_call: TRBV7-2; clone_size: .; j_call: TRBJ1-1; cdr3_aa: CASSFAGFSEAFF; cdr3_nt: TGTGCCAGCAGCTTTGCCGGCTTTAGTGAAGCTTTCTTT
d_call: .; v_call: TRBV6-5; clone_size: .; j_call: TRBJ1-5; cdr3_aa: CASSYSMVSQPQHF; cdr3_nt: TGTGCCAGCAGTTACTCCATGGTCTCTCAGCCCCAGCATTTT
d_call: TRBD1; v_call: TRBV6-5; clone_size: .; j_call: TRBJ1-2; cdr3_aa: CASSYSRTGGTYGYTF; cdr3_nt: TGTGCCAGCAGTTACTCGCGCACAGGGGGGACCTATGGCTACACCTTC
d_call: TRBD2; v_call: TRBV2; clone_size: .; j_call: TRBJ2-3; cdr3_aa: CAGGSWGPDTQYF; cdr3_nt: TGTGCGGGGGGGTCCTGGGGCCCAGATACGCAGTATTTT
d_call: .; v_call: TRBV7-2; clone_size: .; j_call: TRBJ2-1; cdr3_aa: CASSLALKSGEQFF; cdr3_nt: TGTGCCAGCAGCTTGGCCCTTAAATCCGGTGAGCAGTTCTTC
d_call: .; v_call: TRBV7-9; clone_size: .; j_call: TRBJ2-7; cdr3_aa: CASSSSGVSGYEQYF; cdr3_nt: TGTGCCAGCAGCTCATCAGGGGTATCGGGCTACGAGCAGTACTTC
d_call: .; v_call: TRBV19; clone_size: .; j_call: TRBJ1-1; cdr3_aa: CASKRDLNTEAFF; cdr3_nt: TGTGCCAGTAAGAGAGACCTGAACACTGAAGCTTTCTTT
d_call: .; v_call: TRBV2; clone_size: once; j_call: TRBJ2-1; cdr3_aa: CASMSRLGGNEQFF; cdr3_nt: TGTGCCAGCATGTCGAGACTAGGCGGGAATGAGCAGTTCTTC
d_call: TRBD1; v_call: TRBV28; clone_size: .; j_call: TRBJ1-2; cdr3_aa: CASSPTGAYGYTF; cdr3_nt: TGTGCCAGCAGCCCGACAGGGGCCTATGGCTACACCTTC
d_call: TRBD1; v_call: TRBV29-1; clone_size: .; j_call: TRBJ1-2; cdr3_aa: CSVAPGGNYGYTF; cdr3_nt: TGCAGCGTAGCCCCAGGGGGAAACTATGGCTACACCTTC
d_call: .; v_call: TRBV2; clone_size: .; j_call: TRBJ2-5; cdr3_aa: CASSEDSQVGSQETQYF; cdr3_nt: TGTGCCAGCAGTGAGGATTCACAGGTTGGGTCCCAAGAGACCCAGTACTTC
d_call: .; v_call: TRBV18; clone_size: .; j_call: TRBJ1-1; cdr3_aa: CASSPPGDTEAFF; cdr3_nt: TGTGCCAGCTCACCGCCTGGTGACACTGAAGCTTTCTTT
d_call: TRBD2; v_call: TRBV14; clone_size: once; j_call: TRBJ2-2; cdr3_aa: CASSSGSVGTGELFF; cdr3_nt: TGTGCCAGCAGTAGCGGGAGCGTAGGGACCGGGGAGCTGTTTTTT
d_call: TRBD2; v_call: TRBV4-1; clone_size: .; j_call: TRBJ2-7; cdr3_aa: CASSQELAGATYEQYF; cdr3_nt: TGCGCCAGCAGCCAAGAACTAGCGGGGGCCACCTACGAGCAGTACTTC
d_call: .; v_call: TRBV5-5; clone_size: .; j_call: TRBJ1-2; cdr3_aa: CASSGSWVNYGYTF; cdr3_nt: TGTGCCAGCAGTGGCTCTTGGGTTAACTATGGCTACACCTTC
d_call: .; v_call: TRBV27; clone_size: .; j_call: TRBJ1-1; cdr3_aa: CASSLYPPPILGGTEAFF; cdr3_nt: TGTGCCAGCAGTTTATATCCCCCCCCGATCCTGGGGGGCACTGAAGCTTTCTTT
d_call: .; v_call: TRBV10-3; clone_size: .; j_call: TRBJ1-1; cdr3_aa: CAISAGEVSTEAFF; cdr3_nt: TGTGCCATCAGTGCTGGCGAGGTGAGCACTGAAGCTTTCTTT
d_call: .; v_call: TRBV7-2; clone_size: .; j_call: TRBJ1-5; cdr3_aa: CASSSIEAGDQPQHF; cdr3_nt: TGTGCCAGCAGCTCCATAGAGGCAGGGGATCAGCCCCAGCATTTT
d_call: TRBD2; v_call: TRBV9; clone_size: .; j_call: TRBJ2-4; cdr3_aa: CASSVDLVTSGKNIQYF; cdr3_nt: TGTGCCAGCAGCGTAGACCTCGTGACTAGCGGCAAAAACATTCAGTACTTC
d_call: TRBD2; v_call: TRBV6-1; clone_size: few; j_call: TRBJ2-1; cdr3_aa: CASSEVAGGRNEQFF; cdr3_nt: TGTGCCAGCAGTGAGGTAGCGGGGGGGCGGAATGAGCAGTTCTTC
d_call: .; v_call: TRBV4-1; clone_size: .; j_call: TRBJ1-1; cdr3_aa: CASRKVRTARNTEAFF; cdr3_nt: TGCGCCAGCAGGAAAGTTCGGACAGCGCGGAACACTGAAGCTTTCTTT
d_call: TRBD1; v_call: TRBV7-2; clone_size: .; j_call: TRBJ1-1; cdr3_aa: CASSLWTGEAFF; cdr3_nt: TGTGCCAGCAGCTTATGGACAGGGGAAGCTTTCTTT
d_call: TRBD1; v_call: TRBV11-3; clone_size: .; j_call: TRBJ2-2; cdr3_aa: CASSKQGAGELFF; cdr3_nt: TGTGCCAGCAGCAAACAGGGGGCCGGGGAGCTGTTTTTT
d_call: .; v_call: TRBV15; clone_size: .; j_call: TRBJ1-5; cdr3_aa: CATSSAGFNQPQHF; cdr3_nt: TGTGCCACCAGCAGTGCGGGTTTCAATCAGCCCCAGCATTTT
d_call: .; v_call: TRBV5-5; clone_size: .; j_call: TRBJ2-7; cdr3_aa: CASIVGAPVDEQYF; cdr3_nt: TGTGCCAGCATCGTGGGGGCCCCGGTCGACGAGCAGTACTTC
d_call: .; v_call: TRBV7-2; clone_size: .; j_call: TRBJ2-7; cdr3_aa: CASSFTGVNSYEQYF; cdr3_nt: TGTGCCAGCAGCTTTACGGGGGTTAACTCCTACGAGCAGTACTTC
d_call: .; v_call: TRBV5-4; clone_size: .; j_call: TRBJ2-3; cdr3_aa: CASSSVMTMGDTQYF; cdr3_nt: TGTGCCAGCAGCTCAGTCATGACTATGGGAGATACGCAGTATTTT
d_call: .; v_call: TRBV11-2; clone_size: .; j_call: TRBJ1-2; cdr3_aa: CASSLVGGLYGYTF; cdr3_nt: TGTGCCAGCAGCTTAGTCGGGGGGCTCTATGGCTACACCTTC
d_call: TRBD1; v_call: TRBV4-1; clone_size: .; j_call: TRBJ2-7; cdr3_aa: CASSQIGGPYEQYF; cdr3_nt: TGCGCCAGCAGCCAGATAGGGGGCCCCTACGAGCAGTACTTC
d_call: .; v_call: TRBV13; clone_size: .; j_call: TRBJ2-1; cdr3_aa: CASSPNRGRVNEQFF; cdr3_nt: TGTGCCAGCAGCCCTAACCGGGGACGAGTGAATGAGCAGTTCTTC
d_call: .; v_call: TRBV14; clone_size: .; j_call: TRBJ1-2; cdr3_aa: CASRRVYNYGYTF; cdr3_nt: TGTGCCAGCAGGAGAGTCTATAACTATGGCTACACCTTC
d_call: .; v_call: TRBV30; clone_size: .; j_call: TRBJ2-3; cdr3_aa: CAWSVGPGLSGTDTQYF; cdr3_nt: TGTGCCTGGAGTGTAGGCCCCGGACTATCAGGCACAGATACGCAGTATTTT